This T cell receptor beta chain was recovered during a study of blood T cell repertoires in COVID-19. As for the study in general: The samples span acute and convalescent COVID-19 from the United States, Italy and Spain. PBMCs, B-cell-depleted T cells, or T cells provided the cDNA or gDNA that made up the material.

In Seattle, patients joined the study during active infection and were tracked longitudinally. Per the germline V gene, CDR1 is MNHEY and CDR2 is SMNVEV (reference sequence). The germline V and J ends were trimmed by 6 bases and 1 base, with 13 bases remaining between them. The length of the CDR3 is 15 residues. Authors' data handling: Amplification from reference gene primers served as the basis for estimated nucleated cell counts. The method was immunoSEQ multiplex PCR; TCRdb's version includes in-frame clones alone and lacks a portion of them. The D gene and trimming were derived from the DNA, and the V and J assignments and clone size from that table. Seen here are roughly 150,000 clones, about 82% observed once, and the top ten hold approximately 8%.

The J gene is TRBJ1-3, the V gene TRBV27; TRBD1 is a possible D gene (6 bases). This clonotype was sampled from an elderly woman with COVID-19, enrolled during active disease. Sequenced sample: peripheral blood. In DNA, the CDR3 is TGTGCCAGCAGATCCAGGGGAGAATCTGGAAACACCATATATTTT. Protein: CASRSRGESGNTIYF.